This T cell receptor (beta chain) was identified during a study of OX40 agonist ivuxolimab in advanced cancers. The CDR3 runs 12 residues. The ends were cut back, 5 bases at V and 2 bases at J, with 6 bases in the middle. CDR1 and CDR2 from the germline V gene are GTSNPN and SVGIG (reference sequence). TCRdb keeps only in-frame clones here, not all; method: immunoSEQ multiplex PCR. The sample holds over 40,000 clones, 70% to 90% seen once. This clone came up a few times. The specimen comprised CD4+ or CD8+ T cells sorted from blood, sampled in a trial of the OX40 agonist ivuxolimab. The rearrangement joins TRBV30 to TRBJ2-2; possibly TRBD1 for D (5 bases). The TCR comes from an adult with an advanced solid tumor such as melanoma, head and neck, liver or kidney cancer. CDR3 protein: CAWGQNTGELFF. The CDR3, as DNA: TGTGCCTGGGGACAAAACACCGGGGAGCTGTTTTTT.